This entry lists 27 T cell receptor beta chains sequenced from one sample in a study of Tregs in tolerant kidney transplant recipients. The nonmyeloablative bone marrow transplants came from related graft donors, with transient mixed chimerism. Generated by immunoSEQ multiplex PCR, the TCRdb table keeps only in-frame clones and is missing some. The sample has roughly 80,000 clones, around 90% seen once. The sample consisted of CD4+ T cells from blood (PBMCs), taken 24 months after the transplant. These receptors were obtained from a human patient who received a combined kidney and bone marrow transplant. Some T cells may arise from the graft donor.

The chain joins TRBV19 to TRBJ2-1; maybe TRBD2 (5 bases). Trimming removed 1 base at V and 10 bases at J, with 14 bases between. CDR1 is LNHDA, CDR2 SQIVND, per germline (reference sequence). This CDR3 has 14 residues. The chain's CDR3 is CASSIGGYMREQFF. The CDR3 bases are TGTGCCAGTAGTATAGGAGGGTATATGCGGGAGCAGTTCTTC.

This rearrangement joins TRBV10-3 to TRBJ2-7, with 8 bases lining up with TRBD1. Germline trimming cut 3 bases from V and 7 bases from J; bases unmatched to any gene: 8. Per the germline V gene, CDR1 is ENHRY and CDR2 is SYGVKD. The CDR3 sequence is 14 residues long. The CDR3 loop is CAISDRTGSGEQYF. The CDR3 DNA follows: TGTGCCATCAGTGACCGGACAGGGTCAGGGGAGCAGTACTTC.

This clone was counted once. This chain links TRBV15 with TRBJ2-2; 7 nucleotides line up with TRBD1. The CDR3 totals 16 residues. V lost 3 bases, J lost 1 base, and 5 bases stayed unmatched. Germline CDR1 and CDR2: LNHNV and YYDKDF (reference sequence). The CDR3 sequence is CATSRGQLMNTGELFF. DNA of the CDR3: TGTGCCACCAGCAGGGGACAGTTGATGAACACCGGGGAGCTGTTTTTT.

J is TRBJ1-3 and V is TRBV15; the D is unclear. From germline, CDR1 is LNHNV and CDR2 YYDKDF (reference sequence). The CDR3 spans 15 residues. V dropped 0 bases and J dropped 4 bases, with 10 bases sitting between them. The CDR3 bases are TGTGCCACCAGCAGAGATTACGGCAGGGGAAACACCATATATTTT. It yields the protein CATSRDYGRGNTIYF.

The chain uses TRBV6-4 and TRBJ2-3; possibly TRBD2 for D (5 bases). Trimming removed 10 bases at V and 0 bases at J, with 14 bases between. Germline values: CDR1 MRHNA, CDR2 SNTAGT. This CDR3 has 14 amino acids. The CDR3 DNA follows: TGTGCCAACCGGAGGCGATATAGCACAGATACGCAGTATTTT. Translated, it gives CANRRRYSTDTQYF.

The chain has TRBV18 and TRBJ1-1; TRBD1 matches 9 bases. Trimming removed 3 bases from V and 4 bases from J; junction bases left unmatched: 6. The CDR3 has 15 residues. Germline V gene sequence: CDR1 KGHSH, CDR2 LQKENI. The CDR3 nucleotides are TGTGCCAGCTCACCCCGGACAGGGGCTGTCACTGAAGCTTTCTTT. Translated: CASSPRTGAVTEAFF.

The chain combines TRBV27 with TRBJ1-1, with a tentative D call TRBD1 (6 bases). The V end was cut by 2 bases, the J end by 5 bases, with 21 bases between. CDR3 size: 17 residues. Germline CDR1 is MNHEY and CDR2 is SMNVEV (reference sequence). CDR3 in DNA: TGTGCCAGCAGTTTAGGGAGCCGAACTAGGGGGAAAACTGAAGCTTTCTTT. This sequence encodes CASSLGSRTRGKTEAFF.

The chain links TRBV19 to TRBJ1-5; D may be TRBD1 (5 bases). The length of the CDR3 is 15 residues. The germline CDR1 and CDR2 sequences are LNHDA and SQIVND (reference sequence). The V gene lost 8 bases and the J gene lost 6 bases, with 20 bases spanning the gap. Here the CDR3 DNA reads TGTGCCAGTCAAGGCGAGGGGCGGGGGTTTCAGCCCCAGCATTTT. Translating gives CASQGEGRGFQPQHF.

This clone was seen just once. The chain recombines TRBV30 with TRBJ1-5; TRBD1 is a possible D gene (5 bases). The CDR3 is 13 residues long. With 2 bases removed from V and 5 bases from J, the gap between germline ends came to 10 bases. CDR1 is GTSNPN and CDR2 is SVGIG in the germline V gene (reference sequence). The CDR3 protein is CAWSTQDYQPQHF. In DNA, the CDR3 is TGTGCCTGGAGTACACAGGATTATCAGCCCCAGCATTTT.

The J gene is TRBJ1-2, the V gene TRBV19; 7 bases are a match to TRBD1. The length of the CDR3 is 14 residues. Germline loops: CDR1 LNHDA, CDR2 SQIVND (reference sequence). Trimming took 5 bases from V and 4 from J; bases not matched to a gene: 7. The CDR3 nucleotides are TGTGCCAGTAGTGCCACAGGGGCGGGCTATGGCTACACCTTC. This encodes CASSATGAGYGYTF.

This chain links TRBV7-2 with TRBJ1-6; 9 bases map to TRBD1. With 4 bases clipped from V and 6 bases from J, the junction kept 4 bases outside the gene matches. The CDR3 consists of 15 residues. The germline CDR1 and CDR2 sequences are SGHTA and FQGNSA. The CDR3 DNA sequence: TGTGCCAGCAGCTCCGGACAGGGGCGTAATTCACCCCTCCACTTT. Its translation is CASSSGQGRNSPLHF.

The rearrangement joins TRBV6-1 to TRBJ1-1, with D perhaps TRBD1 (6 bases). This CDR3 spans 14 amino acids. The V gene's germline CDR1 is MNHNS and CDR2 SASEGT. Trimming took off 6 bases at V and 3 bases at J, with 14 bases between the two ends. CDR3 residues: CASRKNREHTEAFF. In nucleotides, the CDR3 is TGTGCCAGCAGGAAAAACAGGGAACACACTGAAGCTTTCTTT.

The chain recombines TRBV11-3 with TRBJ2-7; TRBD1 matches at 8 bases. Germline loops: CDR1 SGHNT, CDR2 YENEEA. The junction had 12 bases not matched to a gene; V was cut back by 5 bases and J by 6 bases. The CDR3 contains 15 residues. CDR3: CASSPPDRALSEQYF. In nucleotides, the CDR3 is TGTGCCAGCAGCCCTCCGGACAGGGCCCTCTCCGAGCAGTACTTC.

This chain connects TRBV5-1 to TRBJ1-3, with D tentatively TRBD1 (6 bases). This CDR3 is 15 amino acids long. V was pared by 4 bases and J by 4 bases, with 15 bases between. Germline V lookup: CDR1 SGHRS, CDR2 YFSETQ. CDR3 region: CASSQLGGHGNTIYF. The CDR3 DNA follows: TGCGCCAGCAGCCAGTTGGGGGGGCACGGAAACACCATATATTTT. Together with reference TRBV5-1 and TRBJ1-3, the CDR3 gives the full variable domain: KAGVTQTPRYLIKTRGQQVTLSCSPISGHRSVSWYQQTPGQGLQFLFEYFSETQRNKGNFPGRFSGRQFSNSRSEMNVSTLELGDSALYLCASSQLGGHGNTIYFGEGSWLTVV.

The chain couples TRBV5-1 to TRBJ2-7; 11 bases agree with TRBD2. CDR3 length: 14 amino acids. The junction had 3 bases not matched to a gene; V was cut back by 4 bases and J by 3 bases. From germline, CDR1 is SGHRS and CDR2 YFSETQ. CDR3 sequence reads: CASSGGLADYEQYF. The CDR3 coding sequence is TGCGCCAGCAGCGGGGGACTAGCGGACTACGAGCAGTACTTC.

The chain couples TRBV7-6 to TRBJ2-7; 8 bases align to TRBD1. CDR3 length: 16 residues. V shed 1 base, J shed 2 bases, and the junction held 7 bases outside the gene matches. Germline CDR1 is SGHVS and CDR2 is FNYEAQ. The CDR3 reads CASSLVSGGSTYEQYF. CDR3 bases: TGTGCCAGCAGCTTAGTCTCAGGGGGCAGTACCTACGAGCAGTACTTC.

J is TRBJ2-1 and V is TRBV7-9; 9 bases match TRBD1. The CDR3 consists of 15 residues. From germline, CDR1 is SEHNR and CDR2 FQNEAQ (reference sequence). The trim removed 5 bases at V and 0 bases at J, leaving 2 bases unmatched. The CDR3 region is CASSTGGTSYNEQFF. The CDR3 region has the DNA TGTGCCAGCAGCACAGGGGGCACCTCCTACAATGAGCAGTTCTTC. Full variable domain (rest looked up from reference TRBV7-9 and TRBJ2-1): DTGVSQNPRHKITKRGQNVTFRCDPISEHNRLYWYRQTLGQGPEFLTYFQNEAQLEKSRLLSDRFSAERPKGSFSTLEIQRTEQGDSAMYLCASSTGGTSYNEQFFGPGTRLTVL.

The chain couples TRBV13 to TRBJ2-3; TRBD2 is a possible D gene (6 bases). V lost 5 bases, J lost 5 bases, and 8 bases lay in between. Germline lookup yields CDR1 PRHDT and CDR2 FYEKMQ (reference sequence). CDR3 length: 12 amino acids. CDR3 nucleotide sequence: TGTGCCAGCAGCCCCGGGGGAGATACGCAGTATTTT. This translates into CASSPGGDTQYF.

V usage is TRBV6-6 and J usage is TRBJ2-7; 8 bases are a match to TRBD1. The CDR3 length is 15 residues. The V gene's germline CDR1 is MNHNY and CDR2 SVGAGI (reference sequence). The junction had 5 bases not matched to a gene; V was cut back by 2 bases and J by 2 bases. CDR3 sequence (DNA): TGTGCCAGCAGTTACGGGACAGGAGGTACCTACGAGCAGTACTTC. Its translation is CASSYGTGGTYEQYF.

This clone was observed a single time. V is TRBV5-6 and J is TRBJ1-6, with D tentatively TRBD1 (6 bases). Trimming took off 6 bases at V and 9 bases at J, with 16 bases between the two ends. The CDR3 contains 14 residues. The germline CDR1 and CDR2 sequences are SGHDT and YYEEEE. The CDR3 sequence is CASTAVRGFSPLHF. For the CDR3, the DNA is TGTGCCAGCACCGCGGTCAGGGGTTTTTCACCCCTCCACTTT.

In DNA, the CDR3 is TGTGCCAGCAGTGAACAGGTCAATGAGCAGTTCTTC. It codes for CASSEQVNEQFF. The chain carries TRBV25-1 and TRBJ2-1, with unresolved D. This CDR3 is 12 amino acids long. V was cut by 2 bases and J by 6 bases, with 5 bases left in between. Germline V gene sequence: CDR1 MGHDK, CDR2 SYGVNS.

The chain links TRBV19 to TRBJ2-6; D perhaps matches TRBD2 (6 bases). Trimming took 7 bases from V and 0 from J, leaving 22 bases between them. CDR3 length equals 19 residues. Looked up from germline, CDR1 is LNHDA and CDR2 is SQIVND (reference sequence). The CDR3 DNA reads TGTGCCAGTAAGAGAAACCCGGGACTCATTAGCTCTGGGGCCAACGTCCTGACTTTC. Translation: CASKRNPGLISSGANVLTF.

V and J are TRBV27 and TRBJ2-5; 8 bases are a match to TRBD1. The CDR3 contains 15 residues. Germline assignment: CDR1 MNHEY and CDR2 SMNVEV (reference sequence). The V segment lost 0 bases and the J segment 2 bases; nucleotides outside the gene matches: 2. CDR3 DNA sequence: TGTGCCAGCAGTTTATCAGGGACAGGACAAGAGACCCAGTACTTC. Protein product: CASSLSGTGQETQYF.

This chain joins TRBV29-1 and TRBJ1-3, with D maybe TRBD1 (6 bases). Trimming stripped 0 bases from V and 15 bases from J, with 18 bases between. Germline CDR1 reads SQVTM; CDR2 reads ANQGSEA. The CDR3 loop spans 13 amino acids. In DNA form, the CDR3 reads TGCAGCGTTGAAGAACAGGGTACCCCCCGTGAATATTTT. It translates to CSVEEQGTPREYF.

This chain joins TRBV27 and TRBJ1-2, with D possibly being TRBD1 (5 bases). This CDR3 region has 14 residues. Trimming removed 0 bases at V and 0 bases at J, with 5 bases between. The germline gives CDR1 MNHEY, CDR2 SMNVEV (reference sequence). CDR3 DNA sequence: TGTGCCAGCAGTTTATCAGGGGCTAACTATGGCTACACCTTC. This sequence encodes CASSLSGANYGYTF.

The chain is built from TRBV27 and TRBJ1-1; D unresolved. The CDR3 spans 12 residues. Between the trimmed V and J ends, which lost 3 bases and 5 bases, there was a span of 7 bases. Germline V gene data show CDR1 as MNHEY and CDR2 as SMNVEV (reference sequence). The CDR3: CASSLRGTEAFF. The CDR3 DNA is TGTGCCAGCAGTTTGAGAGGAACTGAAGCTTTCTTT.

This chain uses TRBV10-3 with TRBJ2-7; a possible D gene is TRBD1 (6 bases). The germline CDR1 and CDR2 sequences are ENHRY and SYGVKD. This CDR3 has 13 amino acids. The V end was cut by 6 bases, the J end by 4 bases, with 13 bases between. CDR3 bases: TGTGCCATCAGAGGACAGACTCCTTACGAGCAGTACTTC. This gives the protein CAIRGQTPYEQYF.